This T cell receptor beta chain was documented in a study of blood T cells in healthy people across ages. Then a second PCR, running roughly 7 to 11 cycles, was carried out with a sample-barcoded 5' primer and a J-beta primer mix. TCRdb analysed the 5' RACE reads with MiXCR anew, one entry per CDR3 protein. The profile shows some 1,800,000 distinct CDR3 sequences, about two fifths of them singletons. This clonotype has a handful of counts. Healthy Caucasian individuals from Russia aged about 6 to 95 were enrolled as donors. The TCR comes from a human donor in good health. Sequenced: blood.

CDR3 amino acids: CASSRPWRGRYEQYF. CDR3 nucleotide sequence: TGTGCCAGCAGCCGCCCCTGGCGGGGGAGGTACGAGCAGTACTTC. The chain joins TRBV3-1 to TRBJ2-7, with 7 bases aligning to TRBD2. In germline, CDR1 is LGHDT, CDR2 YNNKEL (reference sequence). Unmatched junction bases numbered 10, after V lost 4 bases and J lost 4 bases. There are 15 residues in the CDR3.